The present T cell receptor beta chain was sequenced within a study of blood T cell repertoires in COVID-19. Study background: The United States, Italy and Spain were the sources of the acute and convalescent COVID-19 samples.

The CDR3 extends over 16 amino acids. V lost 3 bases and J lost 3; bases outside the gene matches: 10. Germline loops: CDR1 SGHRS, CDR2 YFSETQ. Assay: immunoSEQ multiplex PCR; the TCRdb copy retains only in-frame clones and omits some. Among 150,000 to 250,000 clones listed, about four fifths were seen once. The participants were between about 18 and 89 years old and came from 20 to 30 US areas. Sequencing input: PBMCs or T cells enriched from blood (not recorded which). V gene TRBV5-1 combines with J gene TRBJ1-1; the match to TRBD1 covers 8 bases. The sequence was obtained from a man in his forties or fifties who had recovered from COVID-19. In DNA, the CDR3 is TGCGCCAGCAGCTCGCAGGGACAGGTGAGGGACACTGAAGCTTTCTTT. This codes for CASSSQGQVRDTEAFF. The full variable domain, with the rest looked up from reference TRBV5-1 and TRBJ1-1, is KAGVTQTPRYLIKTRGQQVTLSCSPISGHRSVSWYQQTPGQGLQFLFEYFSETQRNKGNFPGRFSGRQFSNSRSEMNVSTLELGDSALYLCASSSQGQVRDTEAFFGQGTRLTVV.